The 18 T cell receptor beta chains listed next were all sequenced from one sample in a study of cytomegalovirus exposure and HLA in healthy donors. PCR primers comprised 60 Vbeta and 13 Jbeta primers. Profiling relied on immunoSEQ multiplex PCR, and the TCRdb table lists in-frame clones only, not all of them. The sample has some 160,000 clones, under 90% seen once; the top ten hold more than 2%. The sequenced sample was PBMCs. The origin of the receptors is a boy under 10 years old in good health and CMV-seronegative.

The CDR3 loop is CASSYSQGQTYEQYF. DNA for the CDR3: TGTGCCAGCAGCTACTCACAGGGGCAGACCTACGAGCAGTACTTC. This chain connects TRBV5-4 to TRBJ2-7; 7 bases are shared with TRBD1. This CDR3 has 15 residues. Looked up from germline, CDR1 is SGHNT and CDR2 is YYREEE (reference sequence). V trimming: 3 bases; J trimming: 2 bases; junction bases outside the gene matches: 8.

The chain has TRBV6-4 and TRBJ2-3, with 11 bases aligning to TRBD1. After removal of 3 bases from V and 4 bases from J, the junction contained 0 bases not matched to a gene. Per germline, CDR1 MRHNA and CDR2 SNTAGT. The CDR3 runs 14 residues. The CDR3 loop reads CASSEGQGADTQYF. DNA for the CDR3: TGTGCCAGCAGTGAGGGACAGGGGGCAGATACGCAGTATTTT.

V gene TRBV28 combines with J gene TRBJ2-7; 9 bases map to TRBD1. The CDR3 length is 13 residues. Germline-derived CDR1 and CDR2 are MDHEN and SYDVKM. The junction had 5 bases not matched to a gene; V was cut back by 5 bases and J by 6 bases. CDR3 residues: CASSTGGFFEQYF. CDR3 DNA: TGTGCCAGCAGTACAGGGGGCTTCTTCGAGCAGTACTTC.

The CDR3 nucleotides read TGCGCCAGCAGCCAAGTAAGGGGCACTGAAGCTTTCTTT. Protein: CASSQVRGTEAFF. The V gene is TRBV4-1, the J gene TRBJ1-1; D might be TRBD1 (5 bases). The germline V gene has CDR1 MGHRA and CDR2 YSYEKL. V was shortened by 1 base and J by 4 bases, with 7 bases between the two germline ends. There are 13 residues in the CDR3.

The chain is built from TRBV6-1 and TRBJ1-3; D is perhaps TRBD1 (5 bases). V lost 6 bases, J lost 5 bases, and 17 bases lay in between. CDR3 length equals 15 residues. Per the germline V gene, CDR1 is MNHNS and CDR2 is SASEGT. CDR3 sequence (DNA): TGTGCCAGCAGGCCTCCGGGGGATATAAGAAACACCATATATTTT. It is translated as CASRPPGDIRNTIYF.

This clone showed up just a few times. This chain links TRBV5-1 with TRBJ2-7; 14 bases map to TRBD2. V gave up 0 bases and J gave up 1 base; unmatched junction bases: 6. The CDR3 sequence is 18 residues long. Germline V gives CDR1 SGHRS, CDR2 YFSETQ. CDR3 in amino acids: CASSLGLAGGKMSYEQYF. The CDR3 coding sequence is TGCGCCAGCAGCTTGGGACTAGCGGGAGGGAAAATGTCCTACGAGCAGTACTTC.

The V call is TRBV19, the J call TRBJ2-7; 8 bases are a match to TRBD1. Germline CDR1 and CDR2: LNHDA and SQIVND (reference sequence). The CDR3 totals 14 residues. V shed 4 bases and J 4 bases; nucleotides not matched to a gene: 6. The CDR3 here is CASSTSRQGYEQYF. The CDR3 coding sequence is TGTGCCAGTAGTACCTCCCGACAGGGGTACGAGCAGTACTTC. Full variable domain (rest looked up from reference TRBV19 and TRBJ2-7): DGGITQSPKYLFRKEGQNVTLSCEQNLNHDAMYWYRQDPGQGLRLIYYSQIVNDFQKGDIAEGYSVSREKKESFPLTVTSAQKNPTAFYLCASSTSRQGYEQYFGPGTRLTVT.

This chain uses TRBV6-6 with TRBJ1-5, with a weak D call TRBD1 (5 bases). Between the trimmed V and J ends, which lost 8 bases and 9 bases, there was a span of 14 bases. The CDR3 covers 12 residues. Per the germline V gene, CDR1 is MNHNY and CDR2 is SVGAGI (reference sequence). The CDR3 loop is CASFSLGGPQHF. Here the CDR3 DNA reads TGTGCCAGCTTCTCCCTGGGGGGGCCCCAGCATTTT.

The chain recombines TRBV29-1 with TRBJ2-5; TRBD2 is a possible D gene (6 bases). The ends were cut back, 3 bases at V and 7 bases at J, with 15 bases in the middle. The CDR3 runs to 13 residues. CDR1 is SQVTM and CDR2 is ANQGSEA in the germline V gene. The DNA of the CDR3 is TGCAGCGTTGATCGGGGGAACGGAGGGACCCAGTACTTC. Its protein is CSVDRGNGGTQYF.

V usage is TRBV2 and J usage is TRBJ1-6, with a weak D call TRBD1 (6 bases). The CDR3 totals 13 residues. Per germline, CDR1 SNHLY and CDR2 FYNNEI. Trimming took off 9 bases at V and 7 bases at J, with 13 bases between the two ends. CDR3 bases: TGTGCCAGGAGGGGGGGCCCCAATTCACCCCTCCACTTT. Its protein product is CARRGGPNSPLHF.

The rearrangement joins TRBV5-4 to TRBJ2-7, with 8 bases aligning to TRBD2. The trim removed 4 bases at V and 0 bases at J, leaving 6 bases unmatched. The germline gives CDR1 SGHNT, CDR2 YYREEE (reference sequence). This CDR3 spans 15 amino acids. CDR3 sequence (DNA): TGTGCCAGCAGCCCGGCGGGAGGCCCCTCCTACGAGCAGTACTTC. It codes for CASSPAGGPSYEQYF.

This clone was seen more than once but under ten times. The chain joins TRBV11-2 to TRBJ1-1, with D maybe TRBD1 (6 bases). The CDR3 loop spans 18 amino acids. Between the trimmed V and J ends, which lost 0 bases and 3 bases, there was a span of 20 bases. Germline V gene sequence: CDR1 SGHAT, CDR2 FQNNGV. The CDR3 protein is CASSLDGGAVGRDTEAFF. The CDR3, as DNA: TGTGCCAGCAGCTTAGATGGGGGGGCCGTCGGTCGGGACACTGAAGCTTTCTTT. Full variable domain (remainder filled in from reference TRBV11-2 and TRBJ1-1): EAGVAQSPRYKIIEKRQSVAFWCNPISGHATLYWYQQILGQGPKLLIQFQNNGVVDDSQLPKDRFSAERLKGVDSTLKIQPAKLEDSAVYLCASSLDGGAVGRDTEAFFGQGTRLTVV.

This sequence joins TRBV4-2 and TRBJ2-5; 8 positions match TRBD2. Trimming cost V 1 base and J 5 bases; bases outside gene matches: 18. CDR1 and CDR2 from the germline V gene are LGHNA and YNFKEQ. The CDR3 loop spans 19 amino acids. CDR3 loop: CASSQVPWGRDLAGETQYF. The CDR3 nucleotides are TGTGCCAGCAGCCAAGTCCCATGGGGTCGGGACCTAGCGGGCGAGACCCAGTACTTC.

The chain combines TRBV6-5 with TRBJ1-2; D gene ambiguous. CDR1 and CDR2 (germline): MNHEY, SVGAGI. This CDR3 region has 12 residues. V dropped 8 bases and J dropped 4 bases, with 11 bases sitting between them. The CDR3 loop is CASGQDFYGYTF. The CDR3 DNA follows: TGTGCCAGCGGGCAGGACTTCTATGGCTACACCTTC.

This rearrangement joins TRBV5-6 to TRBJ2-2, with unresolved D. Trimming cost V 5 bases and J 7 bases, with 15 bases left between them. The CDR3 totals 14 residues. The V gene's germline CDR1 is SGHDT and CDR2 YYEEEE. CDR3 region: CASRSETRNGELFF. CDR3 DNA: TGTGCCAGCAGGTCCGAAACGAGGAACGGGGAGCTGTTTTTT.

V usage is TRBV15 and J usage is TRBJ2-6; 14 nucleotides align to TRBD2. Germline V lookup: CDR1 LNHNV, CDR2 YYDKDF (reference sequence). The trim removed 7 bases at V and 1 base at J, leaving 9 bases unmatched. The CDR3 contains 19 residues. The CDR3 sequence: CATTRLAGGPRSGANVLTF. CDR3 DNA: TGTGCCACCACCCGACTAGCGGGAGGGCCTCGATCTGGGGCCAACGTCCTGACTTTC.

This chain uses TRBV19 with TRBJ1-5, with D uncertain. Germline CDR1 reads LNHDA; CDR2 reads SQIVND (reference sequence). This CDR3 region has 15 residues. V lost 2 bases, J lost 2 bases, and 10 bases lay in between. The CDR3 DNA is TGTGCCAGTAGTATATATGCCGGTGGCAATCAGCCCCAGCATTTT. This gives the protein CASSIYAGGNQPQHF.

The rearrangement joins TRBV6-1 to TRBJ2-5; TRBD1 aligns across 8 bases. V dropped 3 bases and J dropped 3; count of bases not matched to a gene: 6. Germline V gene data show CDR1 as MNHNS and CDR2 as SASEGT. This CDR3 spans 15 amino acids. As DNA, the CDR3 is TGTGCCAGCAGTGACCGCGGACAGGGTAAAGAGACCCAGTACTTC. Residues: CASSDRGQGKETQYF.